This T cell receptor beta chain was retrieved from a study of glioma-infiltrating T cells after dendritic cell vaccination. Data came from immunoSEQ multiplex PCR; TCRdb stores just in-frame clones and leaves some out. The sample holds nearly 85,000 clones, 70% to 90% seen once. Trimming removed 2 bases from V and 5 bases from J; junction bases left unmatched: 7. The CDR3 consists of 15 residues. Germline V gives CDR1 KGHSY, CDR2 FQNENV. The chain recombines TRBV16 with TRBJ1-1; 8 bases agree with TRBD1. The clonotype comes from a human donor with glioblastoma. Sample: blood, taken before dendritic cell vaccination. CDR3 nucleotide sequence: TGTGCCAGCAGCCAAGAAACAGGGGGTCGGACTGAAGCTTTCTTT. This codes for CASSQETGGRTEAFF.